This T cell receptor (beta chain) was observed in a study of CD8+CD57+ T cells in acquired aplastic anemia. In the study overall: Healthy CD8+ samples averaged approximately 11 million reads. The study, taken as a whole, reports: A set of twenty-nine CD8+ CDR3 sequences was shared between patients and controls, and these sequences appeared highly expressed in patients.

The template used for profiling TCR beta VDJ and CDR3 was genomic DNA. Each CDR3 protein is one row after TCRdb ran MiXCR on the reads. There are approximately 170,000 distinct CDR3 sequences in the sample; roughly half occur only once, and more than 15% lies in the top ten. Concerning this clonotype: Its antigen remains unidentified.

This CDR3 comprises 14 residues. Looked up from germline, CDR1 is SGDLS and CDR2 is YYNGEE. Trimming took off 0 bases at V and 10 bases at J, with 11 bases between the two ends. The chain recombines TRBV9 with TRBJ1-6; TRBD1 is a possible D gene (5 bases). The clonotype originates from a human donor in good health, serving as a control. Sequenced sample: sorted CD4+, CD8+, or CD8+CD57+ T cells (not recorded which) from PBMCs. The DNA for the CDR3 is TGTGCCAGCAGCGTAGCTACGGGGGGATCACCCCTCCACTTT. This gives the protein CASSVATGGSPLHF.